Listed below are T cell receptor beta chains from one sample, sequenced in a study of CD8 T cells in ankylosing spondylitis. TCRdb redid the calling of the 5' RACE reads with MiXCR, one entry per CDR3 protein. The sample contains a few hundred thousand distinct CDR3 sequences, about 13% of which appear only once. Sequencing was done on a sample of blood, either unsorted or a sorted T cell fraction (not recorded which). These receptors all come from a male donor with ankylosing spondylitis. Both conserved end residues are part of each CDR3. D genes are given only for firm matches. Clone size is not always given. Where it is, it says once, few, many or a class for expanded clones.

size: .; V: TRBV18; J: TRBJ1-2; D: .; CDR3: CASSPPQRQGGDGYTF; DNA: TGTGCCAGCTCACCACCGCAGCGGCAGGGCGGTGATGGCTACACCTTC
size: many; V: TRBV5-1; J: TRBJ2-2; D: .; CDR3: CASTDGTNTGELFF; DNA: TGCGCCAGCACCGACGGGACGAACACCGGGGAGCTGTTTTTT
size: few; V: TRBV6-2/TRBV6-3; J: TRBJ2-4; D: TRBD1; CDR3: CASSYYRGLDQYF; DNA: TGTGCCAGCAGTTATTACAGGGGCCTGGATCAGTACTTC
size: few; V: TRBV7-2; J: TRBJ1-1; D: .; CDR3: CASRRANTEAFF; DNA: TGTGCCAGCCGACGCGCAAACACTGAAGCTTTCTTT
size: few; V: TRBV9; J: TRBJ2-3; D: TRBD2; CDR3: CASSVDTSGSSDTQYF; DNA: TGTGCCAGCAGCGTAGATACTAGCGGGAGCTCAGATACGCAGTATTTT
size: many; V: TRBV11-2; J: TRBJ2-5; D: TRBD1; CDR3: CASSLVGGAGQGRQTQYF; DNA: TGTGCCAGCAGCTTAGTAGGCGGGGCGGGACAGGGTCGGCAGACCCAGTACTTC
size: once; V: TRBV12-3/TRBV12-4; J: TRBJ1-6; D: .; CDR3: CASSPSVGAGNSPLHF; DNA: TGTGCCAGCAGCCCCTCCGTGGGGGCTGGTAATTCACCCCTCCACTTT
size: few; V: TRBV12-3/TRBV12-4; J: TRBJ2-4; D: .; CDR3: CASSLEMEIEAKNIQYF; DNA: TGTGCCAGCAGTTTGGAAATGGAGATAGAAGCCAAAAACATTCAGTACTTC
size: .; V: TRBV7-9; J: TRBJ1-6; D: .; CDR3: CASSPGAEAPLHF; DNA: TGTGCCAGCAGCCCGGGTGCTGAGGCACCCCTCCACTTT
size: few; V: TRBV2; J: TRBJ2-1; D: .; CDR3: CASSEWWGNEQFF; DNA: TGTGCCAGCAGTGAATGGTGGGGGAATGAGCAGTTCTTC
size: .; V: TRBV27; J: TRBJ2-7; D: .; CDR3: CASSSVRGGEQYF; DNA: TGTGCCAGCAGTTCCGTCCGAGGAGGCGAGCAGTACTTC
size: .; V: TRBV20-1; J: TRBJ2-7; D: TRBD2; CDR3: CSARDRKLAGGPIEEQYF; DNA: TGCAGTGCTAGAGATCGGAAGCTAGCGGGAGGGCCTATTGAAGAGCAGTACTTC
size: many; V: TRBV5-1; J: TRBJ2-4; D: .; CDR3: CASSSPGTLMDIQYF; DNA: TGCGCCAGCAGCTCCCCCGGGACTCTAATGGACATTCAGTACTTC
size: few; V: TRBV7-2; J: TRBJ1-4; D: .; CDR3: CASSPGGGEKLFF; DNA: TGTGCCAGCAGCCCGGGGGGGGGAGAAAAACTGTTTTTT
size: few; V: TRBV15; J: TRBJ1-5; D: .; CDR3: CATSRDMERDEDQPQHF; DNA: TGTGCCACCAGCAGAGATATGGAGAGGGATGAAGATCAGCCCCAGCATTTT
size: few; V: TRBV6-1; J: TRBJ2-4; D: TRBD1; CDR3: CASRGQLAKNIQYF; DNA: TGTGCCAGCAGGGGACAGTTAGCCAAAAACATTCAGTACTTC
size: .; V: TRBV24-1; J: TRBJ2-1; D: .; CDR3: CATSDTWVDEQFF; DNA: TGTGCCACCAGTGATACTTGGGTTGATGAGCAGTTCTTC
size: few; V: TRBV11-2; J: TRBJ2-6; D: .; CDR3: CASSPRGAHSGANVLTF; DNA: TGTGCCAGCAGCCCCCGGGGGGCCCACTCTGGGGCCAACGTCCTGACTTTC
size: many; V: TRBV7-2; J: TRBJ2-3; D: .; CDR3: CASSLGRNTQYF; DNA: TGTGCCAGCAGCTTGGGGCGGAATACGCAGTATTTT
size: .; V: TRBV15; J: TRBJ2-5; D: .; CDR3: CATSRDLLGGETQYF; DNA: TGTGCCACCAGCAGAGATTTATTGGGTGGGGAGACCCAGTACTTC
size: few; V: TRBV20-1; J: TRBJ2-1; D: TRBD2; CDR3: CSARLLAGESNEQFF; DNA: TGCAGTGCTAGACTACTAGCGGGAGAATCCAATGAGCAGTTCTTC
size: .; V: TRBV20-1; J: TRBJ1-5; D: .; CDR3: CSARPSGGNNQPQHF; DNA: TGCAGTGCTAGACCTTCTGGGGGGAACAATCAGCCCCAGCATTTT
size: many; V: TRBV12-3/TRBV12-4; J: TRBJ2-1; D: TRBD2; CDR3: CASSLPRPREWAPNEQFF; DNA: TGTGCCAGCAGTTTACCCCGACCGCGGGAGTGGGCGCCCAATGAGCAGTTCTTC